This T cell receptor (beta chain) was captured in a study of technical replicates of blood from a few donors (TCRdb year 2017). CDR1 and CDR2 (SQVTM, ANQGSEA) derive from the germline V gene. Spanning cysteine to phenylalanine, the CDR3 consists of 13 amino acids. Only CDR3 DNA remains: 39 bases, in frame from the first base. Trimming costs V 7 bases and J 3 bases, and their ends lie 13 bases apart. Notes on this clone: What antigen it recognizes has not been identified. No base qualities exist here, and no much larger clone lies one base off it.

Library construction relied on the immunoSEQ multiplex PCR assay. TCRdb stores this immuneACCESS table with in-frame sequences only. Part of the clones is absent; in the studies checked, under half of the shortfall reflects unresolved V genes, and no reason is known for the rest. The sample records 65,000 to 95,000 clones, about 94% of which are singletons. Jointly, the top ten make up around 0.4% of the sample. The V gene is TRBV29-1 and the J gene is TRBJ2-1; perhaps TRBD2 is the D gene, with 6 bases matching. Sequencing was carried out using T cells isolated from PBMCs. The source of this sequence is a human donor in good health. The DNA reads TGCAGCGCCGGGGGACTGGACTACAATGAGCAGTTCTTC. Translated, it gives CSAGGLDYNEQFF.